The 25 T cell receptor beta chains below come from one sample, sequenced in a study of cytomegalovirus exposure and HLA in healthy donors. Researchers ran the PCR with 60 Vbeta and 13 Jbeta primers. Repertoires were generated with immunoSEQ multiplex PCR, while TCRdb's copy carries only in-frame clones and drops some. The sample contains about 100,000 clones, approximately 80% of which appear only once. Sequenced: PBMCs. Every receptor here comes from a female donor in good health and CMV-seropositive.

The chain has TRBV4-1 and TRBJ2-1; a weak D match, TRBD1 (5 bases). The germline gives CDR1 MGHRA, CDR2 YSYEKL. The V gene lost 3 bases and the J gene lost 5 bases, with 23 bases spanning the gap. The CDR3 is 18 amino acids. In nucleotides, the CDR3 is TGCGCCAGCAGCCAGACCCCCGTGGGGCCCAGTAGGCACAATGAGCAGTTCTTC. This encodes CASSQTPVGPSRHNEQFF.

The chain carries TRBV7-6 and TRBJ2-2; 13 bases align to TRBD2. Per germline, CDR1 SGHVS and CDR2 FNYEAQ. J gave up 4 bases and V 1 base, and 0 bases lay outside the gene matches. The CDR3 runs to 16 residues. Here the CDR3 reads CASSLGLAGGTGELFF. The CDR3 coding sequence is TGTGCCAGCAGCTTAGGACTAGCGGGGGGCACCGGGGAGCTGTTTTTT. The complete variable domain, with remaining parts taken from reference TRBV7-6 and TRBJ2-2, reads GAGVSQSPRYKVTKRGQDVALRCDPISGHVSLYWYRQALGQGPEFLTYFNYEAQQDKSGLPNDRFSAERPEGSISTLTIQRTEQRDSAMYRCASSLGLAGGTGELFFGEGSRLTVL.

The rearrangement joins TRBV5-1 to TRBJ2-7; tentative D call: TRBD1 (5 bases). Trimming took off 0 bases at V and 2 bases at J, with 12 bases between the two ends. CDR1 and CDR2 (germline): SGHRS, YFSETQ. This CDR3 has 15 residues. This CDR3 is CASSLGGRAPYEQYF. CDR3 nucleotides: TGCGCCAGCAGCTTGGGAGGCAGGGCCCCCTACGAGCAGTACTTC.

This sequence joins TRBV10-3 and TRBJ1-1, with TRBD1 identical over 7 bases. The germline V gene encodes CDR1 ENHRY and CDR2 SYGVKD. This CDR3 comprises 14 residues. V shed 0 bases, J shed 6 bases, and the junction held 4 bases outside the gene matches. Written as DNA, the CDR3 is TGTGCCATCAGTGAGTCAGGGGGCGAGGCTGAAGCTTTCTTT. This sequence encodes CAISESGGEAEAFF.

This clone has a handful of counts. The rearrangement joins TRBV5-1 to TRBJ1-2, with unresolved D. Germline V gene data show CDR1 as SGHRS and CDR2 as YFSETQ. The CDR3 contains 13 residues. V gave up 0 bases and J gave up 3 bases, with 6 bases separating them. CDR3 nucleotides: TGCGCCAGCAGCTTGGTGGGAGACTATGGCTACACCTTC. It translates to CASSLVGDYGYTF.

This sequence joins TRBV10-2 and TRBJ2-1, with 9 nucleotides matching TRBD1. CDR3 length: 17 residues. The V and J ends lost 3 bases and 5 bases, in that order; junction bases with no gene match: 11. Per the germline V gene, CDR1 is WSHSY and CDR2 is SAAADI. CDR3 sequence reads: CASSDWGQGSGNNEQFF. The CDR3 DNA reads as TGCGCCAGCAGTGATTGGGGACAGGGTAGTGGGAACAATGAGCAGTTCTTC.

The CDR3 region is CASSPRGGAGASVGFF. The CDR3 DNA reads as TGTGCCAGCAGCCCCCGTGGGGGAGCGGGGGCCTCGGTAGGGTTCTTC. The rearrangement links TRBV7-2 to TRBJ2-1; TRBD2 matches at 8 bases. J lost 15 bases, V lost 5 bases, and 21 bases had no gene match. Germline assignment: CDR1 SGHTA and CDR2 FQGNSA. The CDR3 is made up of 16 amino acids.

The gene calls are TRBV4-1 and TRBJ1-5; 7 nucleotides agree with TRBD1. Per germline, CDR1 MGHRA and CDR2 YSYEKL. CDR3 length: 14 amino acids. V lost 3 bases, J lost 2 bases, and 1 base stayed unmatched. CDR3 nucleotide sequence: TGCGCCAGCAGCCACGGACAGGGCAATCAGCCCCAGCATTTT. This sequence encodes CASSHGQGNQPQHF.

V is TRBV4-3 and J is TRBJ2-7; 11 bases line up with TRBD2. Looked up from germline, CDR1 is LGHNA and CDR2 is YSLEER. Trimming cost V 1 base and J 1 base; bases outside gene matches: 9. There are 18 residues in the CDR3. In DNA, the CDR3 is TGCGCCAGCAGCCAAGCACTAGCGGGGGCCAAAGGGTCCTACGAGCAGTACTTC. Amino acid sequence: CASSQALAGAKGSYEQYF.

V is TRBV21-1 and J is TRBJ1-2; TRBD1, the table's D call, was not compared with the DNA. TRBV21-1 is a recognized pseudogene. CDR3 length equals 16 residues. For the CDR3, the DNA is TGTGCCAGCAGCAAAGAGGGGAGGACAGGGGGCAATGGCTACACCTTC. It is translated as CASSKEGRTGGNGYTF.

The chain's CDR3 is CAISALGSGSYAGELFF. In nucleotides, the CDR3 is TGTGCCATCAGTGCCCTAGGGAGCGGGAGTTATGCCGGGGAGCTGTTTTTT. V is TRBV10-3 and J is TRBJ2-2; 8 bases fit TRBD2. The CDR3 is made up of 17 amino acids. J gave up 6 bases and V 4 bases, and 13 bases lay outside the gene matches. CDR1 and CDR2 (germline): ENHRY, SYGVKD.

The J gene is TRBJ1-5, the V gene TRBV5-1, with TRBD1 identical over 7 bases. This CDR3 is built from 18 residues. Germline V gene data show CDR1 as SGHRS and CDR2 as YFSETQ. Trimming removed 4 bases from V and 0 bases from J; junction bases left unmatched: 13. As DNA, the CDR3 is TGCGCCAGCAGCGACCGGGACAGATACAAGCATAGCAATCAGCCCCAGCATTTT. It translates to CASSDRDRYKHSNQPQHF.

The chain is built from TRBV2 and TRBJ1-2; 9 bases line up with TRBD1. Germline V gene data show CDR1 as SNHLY and CDR2 as FYNNEI. Unmatched junction bases numbered 11, after V lost 5 bases and J lost 4 bases. CDR3 length: 16 amino acids. CDR3 sequence: CASSNTSGTGFYGYTF. CDR3 sequence (DNA): TGTGCCAGCAGTAACACCTCCGGGACAGGGTTCTATGGCTACACCTTC. The full variable domain, in which reference TRBV2 and TRBJ1-2 provide the parts outside the CDR3, is EPEVTQTPSHQVTQMGQEVILRCVPISNHLYFYWYRQILGQKVEFLVSFYNNEISEKSEIFDDQFSVERPDGSNFTLKIRSTKLEDSAMYFCASSNTSGTGFYGYTFGSGTRLTVV.

This sequence joins TRBV30 and TRBJ2-7, with 8 positions matching TRBD1. The V and J ends lost 5 bases and 0 bases, in that order; junction bases with no gene match: 6. Germline values: CDR1 GTSNPN, CDR2 SVGIG (reference sequence). The CDR3 consists of 14 residues. For the CDR3, the DNA is TGTGCCTGGGCGTCCGGGACAGGCTCCTACGAGCAGTACTTC. This codes for CAWASGTGSYEQYF.

This rearrangement joins TRBV5-1 to TRBJ1-3; 9 nucleotides line up with TRBD1. V was pared by 1 base and J by 4 bases, with 3 bases of the junction left unmatched. Germline V gene sequence: CDR1 SGHRS, CDR2 YFSETQ. This CDR3 is 15 amino acids long. The CDR3 loop reads CASSLRTGDGNTIYF. The CDR3 DNA follows: TGCGCCAGCAGCTTGAGGACAGGGGACGGAAACACCATATATTTT.

The V call is TRBV7-8, the J call TRBJ2-3; D is possibly TRBD2 (6 bases). The CDR3 totals 20 residues. The V end was cut by 5 bases, the J end by 0 bases, with 27 bases between. CDR1 is SGHVS and CDR2 is FQNEAQ in the germline V gene. This CDR3 reads CASSLLPGPFGTHSTDTQYF. The CDR3 DNA reads as TGTGCCAGCAGCCTCTTACCGGGACCCTTTGGGACTCACAGCACAGATACGCAGTATTTT.

The chain carries TRBV19 and TRBJ1-2; D is undetermined. Germline values: CDR1 LNHDA, CDR2 SQIVND (reference sequence). V was trimmed by 5 bases and J by 3 bases, leaving 13 bases between them. The CDR3 covers 14 residues. This CDR3 is CASSPDPEDYGYTF. The CDR3 DNA reads as TGTGCCAGTAGTCCAGACCCGGAGGACTATGGCTACACCTTC.

The V and J genes are TRBV25-1 and TRBJ1-4, with D possibly being TRBD1 (5 bases). This CDR3 is built from 14 residues. Germline CDR1 reads MGHDK; CDR2 reads SYGVNS. V lost 5 bases and J 3 bases, leaving 10 bases between the germline ends. CDR3 loop: CASSYRYPNEKLFF. CDR3 in DNA: TGTGCCAGCAGTTACAGGTACCCTAATGAAAAACTGTTTTTT. Full variable domain (missing parts from reference TRBV25-1 and TRBJ1-4): EADIYQTPRYLVIGTGKKITLECSQTMGHDKMYWYQQDPGMELHLIHYSYGVNSTEKGDLSSESTVSRIRTEHFPLTLESARPSHTSQYLCASSYRYPNEKLFFGSGTQLSVL.

The CDR3 loop is CASSFHGLRGLETQYF. The CDR3 region has the DNA TGTGCCAGCAGTTTTCACGGACTGCGGGGGCTTGAGACCCAGTACTTC. The genes are TRBV2 and TRBJ2-5; D is possibly TRBD2 (7 bases). The V and J ends lost 5 bases and 5 bases respectively, with 21 bases between them. This CDR3 contains 16 residues. Per germline, CDR1 SNHLY and CDR2 FYNNEI.

The chain links TRBV18 to TRBJ2-3; a weak D match, TRBD2 (6 bases). The V end lost 3 bases, the J end lost 6 bases, and 7 bases lay between the germline ends. Germline lookup yields CDR1 KGHSH and CDR2 LQKENI. The CDR3 has 12 residues. Here the CDR3 reads CASSPAGDTQYF. In DNA, the CDR3 is TGTGCCAGCTCACCTGCGGGGGATACGCAGTATTTT.

The V gene is TRBV28, the J gene TRBJ1-1; no firm D call. V shed 6 bases and J shed 11 bases, with 16 bases lying between them. CDR3 length: 12 amino acids. Germline V gives CDR1 MDHEN, CDR2 SYDVKM. The CDR3 region has the DNA TGTGCCAGCAGCCAACGGCCCCTCGGGGCTTTCTTT. It encodes CASSQRPLGAFF.

The count of this clone is one. The CDR3 region has the DNA TGCGCCAGCAGCTCCGGGACAGGGAACGGCTACACCTTC. Protein product: CASSSGTGNGYTF. The chain uses TRBV5-1 and TRBJ1-2, with TRBD1 matching 9 bases. Germline assignment: CDR1 SGHRS and CDR2 YFSETQ. V lost 3 bases to trimming and J lost 8 bases; unmatched junction nucleotides: 5. There are 13 residues in the CDR3.

Comments on this clone: Other DNA variants within this sample encode the same CDR3. V gene TRBV27 combines with J gene TRBJ1-6, with TRBD1 identical over 7 bases. The ends lost 3 bases at V and 7 bases at J; junction bases unmatched: 24. This CDR3 is 21 amino acids long. Germline lookup yields CDR1 MNHEY and CDR2 SMNVEV (reference sequence). The CDR3 DNA follows: TGTGCCAGCAGTTTTCCTTGCACAATCCCACTGGGCGTGACAGGGAATTCACCCCTCCACTTT. Protein sequence: CASSFPCTIPLGVTGNSPLHF.

The chain recombines TRBV7-2 with TRBJ2-5; 10 nucleotides agree with TRBD1. The J call is doubtful: the DNA matches TRBJ2-7 better. This CDR3 is 17 amino acids long. Looked up from germline, CDR1 is SGHTA and CDR2 is FQGNSA. The CDR3 DNA follows: TGTGCCAGCAGCTTAGGCGGTAGGGGACAGGGGTTGTACGAGCAGTACTTC. This sequence encodes CASSLGGRGQGLYEQYF.

J is TRBJ1-2 and V is TRBV6-1; the match to TRBD1 covers 8 bases. Trimming took 0 bases from V and 5 from J; bases not matched to a gene: 14. Per germline, CDR1 MNHNS and CDR2 SASEGT. This CDR3 spans 18 amino acids. DNA of the CDR3: TGTGCCAGCAGTGAAGCGCTTGTTAGGAGACAGGGGACTTATGGCTACACCTTC. This sequence encodes CASSEALVRRQGTYGYTF.